This T cell receptor (beta chain) was identified during a study of T cells in Graves' hyperthyroidism and ophthalmopathy. Overall study results and limits: Ophthalmopathy onset followed model prediction by a median roughly six months. Ophthalmopathy could be told apart from stable hyperthyroidism with a 13 V-J model.

This clonotype has a count of ten or more. Its antigen is currently unknown. TCR beta CDR3 sequences were amplified from RNA transcripts. The HTBI primer set drove a first-round RT-PCR of the TCR CDR3. TCRdb reprocessed the multiplex PCR reads via MiXCR and lists one record per CDR3 protein. Here the sample spans roughly 420,000 distinct CDR3 sequences, around 16% being singletons. Germline CDR1 is SGHAT and CDR2 is FQNNGV. V was clipped by 1 base and J by 0 bases; unmatched bases: 9. The length of the CDR3 is 18 residues. Patients with uncontrolled infections, other autoimmune diseases, pregnancy or lactation were excluded. PBMCs stemmed from around 10 ml fresh peripheral blood.

The rearrangement links TRBV11-2 to TRBJ2-5; 9 bases fit TRBD1. The sequence was obtained from a woman between 18 and 30 years old with Graves' hyperthyroidism. Sequencing input: blood. The CDR3 DNA reads as TGTGCCAGCAGCTTAGGGGGTTGGTGGGACAGGGACCAAGAGACCCAGTACTTC. Protein sequence: CASSLGGWWDRDQETQYF.